This TCR beta chain was captured in a study of cytomegalovirus exposure and HLA in healthy donors. General study results and limits: For most TCR beta V segments, an earlier analysis put the productive rate at about 87% or about 30% of the time. Testing in vitro showed a few CMV-associated chains specific for CMV antigens.

PCR involved 60 Vbeta and 13 Jbeta primers. The method was immunoSEQ multiplex PCR; TCRdb's version includes in-frame clones alone and lacks a portion of them. The sample shows roughly 140,000 clones, around 80% of them seen only once. Trimming cost V 6 bases and J 3 bases, with 17 bases left between them. From germline, CDR1 is SNHLY and CDR2 FYNNEI. The CDR3 sequence is 15 residues long. As to this clone: The antigen remains undetermined.

Specimen: PBMCs. The receptor was isolated from a man aged 25 to 40 in good health and CMV-seropositive. The gene calls are TRBV2 and TRBJ2-5, with D perhaps TRBD2 (6 bases). The CDR3: CASREPVGGEETQYF. CDR3 bases: TGTGCCAGCAGGGAACCGGTGGGGGGAGAAGAGACCCAGTACTTC.